The entry below gives a single TCR beta chain sequence along with its context. What it binds is unknown. Naive CD8 cells lacked CD45RO and underwent positive selection for CCR7, leaving out terminally differentiated effector memory CD45RA+ cells. These data are taken from a study of shared clonotypes between healthy human individuals. Study-level findings and limits: Relative to memory subsets, naive subsets generally showed larger estimated richness. Generation probabilities of non-shared clonotypes were lower (relative to those shared by all four donors).

V was clipped by 0 bases and J by 0 bases, with 10 bases between them. CDR1 and CDR2 (germline): SGHDT, YYEEEE. The length of the CDR3 is 15 residues. In the original processing: There were no quality scores in the junction-only immunoSEQ sequences, so filtering differed. Produced via immunoSEQ multiplex PCR; TCRdb's table is partial and in-frame only. The DNA gave D and trimming, while V, J and clone size come from that table. The sample has hundreds of thousands of clones; roughly 96% are singletons. The sequence derives from a young woman in good health. Sequencing was carried out using naive CD8+ T cells sorted from blood. The rearrangement joins TRBV5-6 to TRBJ2-7; D uncertain. The CDR3, as DNA: TGTGCCAGCAGCTTGGGACTCGACGGCTCCTACGAGCAGTACTTC. Its translation: CASSLGLDGSYEQYF.